This note documents a single T cell receptor beta chain sequence. These data come from a study of blood T cell repertoires in COVID-19. Only in-frame clones appear in the TCRdb table, and some are missing; sequencing was by immunoSEQ multiplex PCR. The sample shows roughly 220,000 clones, approximately 86% of them seen only once. Germline-derived CDR1 and CDR2 are MDHEN and SYDVKM. The CDR3 totals 13 residues. Deletions cut 5 bases from V and 3 bases from J, with 11 bases between. Sequenced sample: PBMCs or T cells enriched from blood (not recorded which). This clonotype was obtained from a woman aged 45-65 years with acute COVID-19. This chain uses TRBV28 with TRBJ2-7; TRBD1 might be the D (6 bases). The CDR3 spells CASSPGVVYEQYF. DNA for the CDR3: TGTGCCAGCAGTCCAGGGGTTGTCTACGAGCAGTACTTC. The whole variable domain, filled in from reference TRBV28 and TRBJ2-7, reads DVKVTQSSRYLVKRTGEKVFLECVQDMDHENMFWYRQDPGLGLRLIYFSYDVKMKEKGDIPEGYSVSREKKERFSLILESASTNQTSMYLCASSPGVVYEQYFGPGTRLTVT.